This is a list of T cell receptor beta chains from one sample in a study of blood T cell repertoires in COVID-19. Only in-frame clones appear in the TCRdb table, and some are missing; sequencing was by immunoSEQ multiplex PCR. Seen here are about 670,000 clones, around 89% observed once, and the top ten hold roughly 0.25%. Sequenced: peripheral blood. The receptors here all came from a woman aged 18 to 35 with acute or convalescent COVID-19. Each CDR3 is given with its conserved first and last residue. D genes are given only for firm matches. Only part of the rows carry a size: once, few, many, or a class if the clone is expanded.

j_call: TRBJ1-1; d_call: TRBD1; v_call: TRBV6-8; clone_size: -; cdr3_aa: CASRDRVTEAFF; cdr3_nt: TGTGCCAGCAGGGACAGGGTGACTGAAGCTTTCTTT
j_call: TRBJ1-2; d_call: TRBD1; v_call: TRBV2; clone_size: -; cdr3_aa: CASSPGGYGYTF; cdr3_nt: TGTGCCAGCAGTCCAGGGGGATATGGCTACACCTTC
j_call: TRBJ1-3; d_call: -; v_call: TRBV5-1; clone_size: -; cdr3_aa: CASSLESGGLSGNTIYF; cdr3_nt: TGCGCCAGCAGCTTGGAAAGTGGGGGACTCTCTGGAAACACCATATATTTT
j_call: TRBJ1-1; d_call: -; v_call: TRBV4-3; clone_size: -; cdr3_aa: CASSLHLGSEGTEAFF; cdr3_nt: TGCGCCAGCAGCCTCCATCTCGGATCGGAGGGCACTGAAGCTTTCTTT
j_call: TRBJ1-2; d_call: TRBD1; v_call: TRBV7-2; clone_size: -; cdr3_aa: CASSLGLTGGGGYGYTF; cdr3_nt: TGTGCCAGCAGCCTAGGGTTAACAGGGGGCGGGGGATATGGCTACACCTTC
j_call: TRBJ2-1; d_call: -; v_call: TRBV6-1; clone_size: -; cdr3_aa: CASSEDPTPVYNEQFF; cdr3_nt: TGTGCCAGCAGTGAAGACCCCACCCCGGTCTACAATGAGCAGTTCTTC
j_call: TRBJ1-6; d_call: TRBD1; v_call: TRBV6-5; clone_size: -; cdr3_aa: CASKWGQRNSPLHF; cdr3_nt: TGTGCCAGCAAGTGGGGACAGCGAAATTCACCCCTCCACTTT
j_call: TRBJ2-3; d_call: TRBD2; v_call: TRBV9; clone_size: -; cdr3_aa: CASSVAPAGGSTDTQYF; cdr3_nt: TGTGCCAGCAGCGTAGCCCCCGCGGGGGGGTCCACAGATACGCAGTATTTT
j_call: TRBJ1-1; d_call: TRBD1; v_call: TRBV11-3; clone_size: -; cdr3_aa: CASTPGTGASEAFF; cdr3_nt: TGTGCCAGCACCCCCGGGACAGGGGCCTCTGAAGCTTTCTTT
j_call: TRBJ1-1; d_call: TRBD1; v_call: TRBV29-1; clone_size: once; cdr3_aa: CSAGTGDAEAFF; cdr3_nt: TGCAGCGCAGGGACAGGGGATGCTGAAGCTTTCTTT
j_call: TRBJ1-1; d_call: -; v_call: TRBV30; clone_size: -; cdr3_aa: CAWSDSNTEAFF; cdr3_nt: TGTGCCTGGAGTGACAGCAACACTGAAGCTTTCTTT
j_call: TRBJ1-2; d_call: -; v_call: TRBV5-8; clone_size: -; cdr3_aa: CASTGGLNYGYTF; cdr3_nt: TGTGCCAGCACTGGAGGTCTTAACTATGGCTACACCTTC
j_call: TRBJ2-4; d_call: TRBD1; v_call: TRBV6-2/TRBV6-3; clone_size: -; cdr3_aa: CASGSGTGPPILAKNIQYF; cdr3_nt: TGTGCCAGCGGTTCCGGGACAGGGCCGCCCATCCTAGCCAAAAACATTCAGTACTTC
j_call: TRBJ2-3; d_call: -; v_call: TRBV27; clone_size: -; cdr3_aa: CASSFREDTQYF; cdr3_nt: TGTGCCAGCAGTTTCCGCGAAGATACGCAGTATTTT
j_call: TRBJ2-2; d_call: TRBD2; v_call: TRBV5-1; clone_size: -; cdr3_aa: CASSLRGGPNTGELFF; cdr3_nt: TGCGCCAGCAGCTTACGCGGGGGGCCCAACACCGGGGAGCTGTTTTTT
j_call: TRBJ2-1; d_call: TRBD2; v_call: TRBV7-3; clone_size: -; cdr3_aa: CASSYFSGGDNEQFF; cdr3_nt: TGTGCCAGCAGCTACTTTAGCGGGGGGGACAATGAGCAGTTCTTC
j_call: TRBJ2-7; d_call: TRBD2; v_call: TRBV28; clone_size: -; cdr3_aa: CASREDTSYEQYF; cdr3_nt: TGTGCCAGCCGGGAGGATACCTCCTACGAGCAGTACTTC
j_call: TRBJ2-3; d_call: -; v_call: TRBV29-1; clone_size: -; cdr3_aa: CSVEDREGASTDTQYF; cdr3_nt: TGCAGCGTGGAAGACAGGGAGGGTGCTAGCACAGATACGCAGTATTTT
j_call: TRBJ2-7; d_call: -; v_call: TRBV25-1; clone_size: -; cdr3_aa: CASSGRDTASYEQYF; cdr3_nt: TGTGCCAGCAGTGGCCGGGACACCGCCTCCTACGAGCAGTACTTC
j_call: TRBJ1-2; d_call: -; v_call: TRBV27; clone_size: -; cdr3_aa: CASSLLSTLPGLNGYTF; cdr3_nt: TGTGCCAGCAGTTTGCTCTCGACGTTACCAGGCCTAAATGGCTACACCTTC
j_call: TRBJ2-2; d_call: TRBD1; v_call: TRBV7-3; clone_size: -; cdr3_aa: CASSYRTGAGTGELFF; cdr3_nt: TGTGCCAGCAGCTACAGGACAGGGGCGGGCACCGGGGAGCTGTTTTTT
j_call: TRBJ1-6; d_call: -; v_call: TRBV6-2/TRBV6-3; clone_size: -; cdr3_aa: CASSYSANSPLHF; cdr3_nt: TGTGCCAGCAGTTACTCGGCAAATTCACCCCTCCACTTT
j_call: TRBJ1-5; d_call: -; v_call: TRBV6-5; clone_size: once; cdr3_aa: CASRPQGIRNQPQHF; cdr3_nt: TGTGCCAGCAGGCCCCAGGGGATTCGCAATCAGCCCCAGCATTTT
j_call: TRBJ2-7; d_call: -; v_call: TRBV5-1; clone_size: -; cdr3_aa: CASSLKTSSYEQYF; cdr3_nt: TGCGCCAGCAGCTTGAAAACCAGCTCCTACGAGCAGTACTTC
j_call: TRBJ1-2; d_call: -; v_call: TRBV5-1; clone_size: once; cdr3_aa: CASSLVDSGYGYTF; cdr3_nt: TGCGCCAGCAGCTTGGTGGACAGTGGCTATGGCTACACCTTC
j_call: TRBJ1-4; d_call: -; v_call: TRBV4-1; clone_size: -; cdr3_aa: CASSQDPRVDPEKLFF; cdr3_nt: TGCGCCAGCAGCCAAGATCCTCGAGTTGATCCTGAAAAACTGTTTTTT
j_call: TRBJ2-7; d_call: -; v_call: TRBV4-1; clone_size: -; cdr3_aa: CASSHLQGASYEQYF; cdr3_nt: TGCGCCAGCAGCCATCTACAGGGAGCCTCCTACGAGCAGTACTTC
j_call: TRBJ2-5; d_call: -; v_call: TRBV3-1/TRBV3-2; clone_size: -; cdr3_aa: CASSQVGLREETQYF; cdr3_nt: TGTGCCAGCAGCCAAGTAGGACTACGTGAAGAGACCCAGTACTTC
j_call: TRBJ1-2; d_call: TRBD1; v_call: TRBV11-2; clone_size: -; cdr3_aa: CASSPPGQGPLAGYTF; cdr3_nt: TGTGCCAGCAGCCCTCCGGGACAGGGGCCCCTTGCTGGCTACACCTTC
j_call: TRBJ1-1; d_call: -; v_call: TRBV15; clone_size: -; cdr3_aa: CATSTPGSTEAFF; cdr3_nt: TGTGCCACCAGCACCCCGGGGAGCACTGAAGCTTTCTTT
j_call: TRBJ2-7; d_call: TRBD2; v_call: TRBV11-1; clone_size: -; cdr3_aa: CASSFGGSYEQYF; cdr3_nt: TGTGCCAGCAGCTTCGGGGGGTCCTACGAGCAGTACTTC
j_call: TRBJ1-6; d_call: -; v_call: TRBV6-5; clone_size: -; cdr3_aa: CATRYGGVRNSPLHF; cdr3_nt: TGTGCCACCAGATACGGGGGGGTAAGAAATTCACCCCTCCACTTT
j_call: TRBJ1-2; d_call: -; v_call: TRBV21-1; clone_size: -; cdr3_aa: CASGSGNYGYTF; cdr3_nt: TGTGCCAGCGGCTCGGGTAACTATGGCTACACCTTC
j_call: TRBJ1-2; d_call: -; v_call: TRBV19; clone_size: few; cdr3_aa: CASSAIEGQQGPYTF; cdr3_nt: TGTGCCAGTAGCGCAATAGAGGGACAACAGGGCCCCTACACCTTC
j_call: TRBJ2-5; d_call: TRBD1; v_call: TRBV25-1; clone_size: once; cdr3_aa: CASSEMGKGASETQYF; cdr3_nt: TGTGCCAGCAGTGAAATGGGAAAGGGGGCCTCTGAGACCCAGTACTTC